Following are 29 T cell receptor beta chains from one sample sequenced in a study of CD8 T cells in ankylosing spondylitis. TCRdb passed the 5' RACE reads through MiXCR, listing each CDR3 protein once. The table includes about 100,000 distinct CDR3 sequences, 8% to 10% detected once. The material sequenced was blood, either unsorted or a sorted T cell fraction (not recorded which). The receptors were sampled from a male donor with ankylosing spondylitis or in good health (not recorded which).

This clonotype occurred many times. The chain recombines TRBV5-1 with TRBJ2-1; 12 bases line up with TRBD2. Germline loops: CDR1 SGHRS, CDR2 YFSETQ. CDR3 size: 16 residues. J was trimmed by 4 bases and V by 4 bases; bases with no gene match: 6. Here the CDR3 reads CASSPLAGGPYNEQFF. In DNA form, the CDR3 reads TGCGCCAGCAGCCCCCTAGCGGGAGGGCCTTACAATGAGCAGTTCTTC.

This clonotype has just a few counts. V and J are TRBV7-8 and TRBJ2-5; 8 nucleotides line up with TRBD1. V trimming: 3 bases; J trimming: 5 bases; junction bases outside the gene matches: 5. The germline V gene encodes CDR1 SGHVS and CDR2 FQNEAQ. This CDR3 comprises 14 residues. As DNA, the CDR3 is TGTGCCAGCAGCTTCTTGACAGGGGCGGAGACCCAGTACTTC. It encodes CASSFLTGAETQYF.

In its sample, this clonotype was seen many times. The chain joins TRBV27 to TRBJ2-1; a possible D gene is TRBD1 (6 bases). V was cut by 2 bases and J by 6 bases, with 14 bases left in between. The CDR3 length is 15 residues. The germline V gene encodes CDR1 MNHEY and CDR2 SMNVEV (reference sequence). CDR3: CASSLGRGVGNEQFF. CDR3 DNA: TGTGCCAGCAGTTTAGGCAGGGGAGTGGGCAATGAGCAGTTCTTC.

This clonotype appeared many times. The CDR3 coding sequence is TGTGCCAGCAGCCCAACAGGCAAACCCTATGGCTACACCTTC. Amino acids: CASSPTGKPYGYTF. This chain connects TRBV12-3 or TRBV12-4 to TRBJ1-2, with D maybe TRBD1 (5 bases). The CDR3 has 14 residues. The V end lost 6 bases, the J end lost 4 bases, and 15 bases lay between the germline ends.

In this sample, this clonotype turned up many times. The chain is built from TRBV29-1 and TRBJ1-2; 9 bases line up with TRBD1. CDR3 size: 15 residues. V shed 0 bases and J 7 bases; nucleotides not matched to a gene: 9. Per germline, CDR1 SQVTM and CDR2 ANQGSEA. The CDR3 spells CSVEDWMGQGGGYTF. The CDR3 coding sequence is TGCAGCGTTGAAGACTGGATGGGACAGGGCGGTGGCTACACCTTC.

This clonotype was counted at least ten times. The rearrangement joins TRBV24-1 to TRBJ2-2; the match to TRBD2 covers 8 bases. Trimming took 2 bases from V and 0 from J; bases not matched to a gene: 10. In germline, CDR1 is KGHDR, CDR2 SFDVKD. The CDR3 is 19 residues long. This CDR3 reads CATSDSPGTRGTNTGELFF. Written as DNA, the CDR3 is TGTGCCACCAGTGATTCTCCCGGGACTAGGGGGACGAACACCGGGGAGCTGTTTTTT.

The table lists this clonotype with many counts. V usage is TRBV9 and J usage is TRBJ2-1; 7 bases are a match to TRBD2. Unmatched junction bases numbered 8, after V lost 0 bases and J lost 5 bases. Germline V CDR1 and CDR2: SGDLS, YYNGEE. The CDR3 covers 16 residues. The CDR3 DNA is TGTGCCAGCAGCGTAGAACCGCGGGGGTTGAACAATGAGCAGTTCTTC. Its protein is CASSVEPRGLNNEQFF.

This clonotype was picked up many times. The chain's CDR3 is CASSLGGALGEQYF. In DNA, the CDR3 is TGCGCCAGCAGCTTAGGAGGGGCATTGGGCGAGCAGTACTTC. The V gene is TRBV5-1, the J gene TRBJ2-7; maybe TRBD2 (6 bases). Looked up from germline, CDR1 is SGHRS and CDR2 is YFSETQ. The CDR3 covers 14 residues. Trimming left V 2 bases short and J 6 bases short, with 15 bases between. Full variable domain (remainder filled in from reference TRBV5-1 and TRBJ2-7): KAGVTQTPRYLIKTRGQQVTLSCSPISGHRSVSWYQQTPGQGLQFLFEYFSETQRNKGNFPGRFSGRQFSNSRSEMNVSTLELGDSALYLCASSLGGALGEQYFGPGTRLTVT.

This clonotype has only a few counts. This chain links TRBV20-1 with TRBJ2-1; TRBD2 aligns across 9 bases. CDR1 DFQATT and CDR2 SNEGSKA come from the germline V gene (reference sequence). This CDR3 is 17 amino acids long. V gave up 1 base and J gave up 4 bases; unmatched junction bases: 11. Here the CDR3 DNA reads TGCAGTGCTAGAGGGATTTGGACTAGCGAGGGGTACAATGAGCAGTTCTTC. It encodes CSARGIWTSEGYNEQFF.

This clonotype was recorded at least ten times. The chain joins TRBV3-1 to TRBJ2-1, with D maybe TRBD1 (6 bases). CDR1 and CDR2 (germline): LGHDT, YNNKEL (reference sequence). The V gene lost 4 bases and the J gene lost 4 bases, with 11 bases spanning the gap. CDR3 length: 14 amino acids. The CDR3 coding sequence is TGTGCCAGCAGCCGGGACACAGCGTACAATGAGCAGTTCTTC. Its protein is CASSRDTAYNEQFF.

At least ten counts were recorded for this clonotype. The rearrangement joins TRBV29-1 to TRBJ2-1; D not resolved. This CDR3 is 10 amino acids long. The ends were cut back, 7 bases at V and 8 bases at J, with 9 bases in the middle. Germline CDR1 SQVTM, CDR2 ANQGSEA. For the CDR3, the DNA is TGCAGCGCAATCGAGCATGAGCAGTTCTTC. Translated: CSAIEHEQFF.

This clonotype was counted many times. The genes are TRBV25-1 and TRBJ2-3; 7 bases map to TRBD2. J lost 2 bases, V lost 1 base, and 6 bases had no gene match. CDR1 and CDR2 (germline): MGHDK, SYGVNS. The CDR3 is 16 amino acids. Written as DNA, the CDR3 is TGTGCCAGCAGTGAATGGCCTAGCGGATTCACAGATACGCAGTATTTT. Encoded protein: CASSEWPSGFTDTQYF. Together with reference TRBV25-1 and TRBJ2-3, the CDR3 gives the full variable domain: EADIYQTPRYLVIGTGKKITLECSQTMGHDKMYWYQQDPGMELHLIHYSYGVNSTEKGDLSSESTVSRIRTEHFPLTLESARPSHTSQYLCASSEWPSGFTDTQYFGPGTRLTVL.

The gene calls are TRBV29-1 and TRBJ1-1; no firm D call. The CDR3 runs to 17 residues. The V gene lost 0 bases and the J gene lost 5 bases, with 22 bases spanning the gap. CDR1 and CDR2 (germline): SQVTM, ANQGSEA. The DNA for the CDR3 is TGCAGCGTTGAAGATCGTTTTCAGGCAGGCGTCGGTACTGAAGCTTTCTTT. As protein: CSVEDRFQAGVGTEAFF.

This clonotype was detected many times. The chain recombines TRBV29-1 with TRBJ1-2; TRBD1 agrees at 7 bases. The germline gives CDR1 SQVTM, CDR2 ANQGSEA. The CDR3 runs to 14 residues. V lost 6 bases, J lost 3 bases, and 10 bases stayed unmatched. The CDR3 loop is CSVFDRERDYGYTF. CDR3 coding DNA: TGCAGCGTCTTCGACAGGGAAAGGGACTATGGCTACACCTTC.

This clonotype has a count of ten or more. This chain links TRBV12-3 or TRBV12-4 with TRBJ2-6; tentative D call: TRBD1 (6 bases). The CDR3 totals 19 residues. V lost 5 bases to trimming and J lost 0 bases, with 20 bases between them. In DNA form, the CDR3 reads TGTGCCAGCAGTCTAACCCGGGACACCTTCTTCTCTGGGGCCAACGTCCTGACTTTC. Translated, it gives CASSLTRDTFFSGANVLTF.

This clonotype was picked up a small number of times. The chain links TRBV7-3 to TRBJ2-1; 8 bases match TRBD2. The germline gives CDR1 SGHTA, CDR2 FQGTGA. After removal of 2 bases from V and 5 bases from J, the junction contained 11 bases not matched to a gene. The CDR3 length is 17 residues. The CDR3 region has the DNA TGTGCCAGCAGCTTAGTTCGAAGTAGCGGGACCCACAATGAGCAGTTCTTC. It is translated as CASSLVRSSGTHNEQFF.

In its sample, this clonotype was seen a few times. The chain carries TRBV30 and TRBJ2-7; the D gene is possibly TRBD1 (6 bases). Germline loops: CDR1 GTSNPN, CDR2 SVGIG (reference sequence). The CDR3 covers 13 residues. Between the trimmed V and J ends, which lost 2 bases and 2 bases, there was a span of 10 bases. The CDR3 reads CAWSKDSAYEQYF. The CDR3 region has the DNA TGTGCCTGGAGTAAGGACAGCGCCTACGAGCAGTACTTC.

The table lists this clonotype with a few counts. The chain links TRBV24-1 to TRBJ2-2, with 10 bases identical to TRBD1. Germline assignment: CDR1 KGHDR and CDR2 SFDVKD. V gave up 5 bases and J gave up 4 bases; unmatched junction bases: 6. CDR3 length equals 16 residues. DNA of the CDR3: TGTGCCACCAGTGGACCTTGGACAGGGGGCACCGGGGAGCTGTTTTTT. It yields the protein CATSGPWTGGTGELFF.

This clonotype was seen many times. V gene TRBV2 combines with J gene TRBJ2-1; D not certain. CDR3 length: 12 residues. From germline, CDR1 is SNHLY and CDR2 FYNNEI. The ends were cut back, 4 bases at V and 14 bases at J, with 15 bases in the middle. The CDR3 protein is CASSADDGREFF. The CDR3, as DNA: TGTGCCAGCAGTGCTGATGACGGAAGAGAGTTCTTC.

This clonotype appeared many times. V gene TRBV20-1 combines with J gene TRBJ2-7; TRBD2 is a possible D gene (7 bases). The CDR3 contains 11 residues. CDR1 and CDR2 (germline): DFQATT, SNEGSKA (reference sequence). V lost 5 bases and J 10 bases, leaving 15 bases between the germline ends. The CDR3 region has the DNA TGCAGTGCTGGGACACGGACTAGTCAGTACTTC. Translating it yields CSAGTRTSQYF.

This clonotype came up many times. The chain combines TRBV5-6 with TRBJ2-7, with a possible D match to TRBD2 (6 bases). Germline CDR1 SGHDT, CDR2 YYEEEE. V lost 6 bases and J lost 3, with 22 bases in between. This CDR3 spans 16 amino acids. The CDR3 bases are TGTGCCAGCACCTCGGGGGTTTACATCGGAAACTACGAGCAGTACTTC. It yields the protein CASTSGVYIGNYEQYF.

The genes are TRBV7-2 and TRBJ1-2; possible D gene TRBD1, 6 bases. The CDR3 has 14 residues. The germline V gene encodes CDR1 SGHTA and CDR2 FQGNSA. V was cut by 2 bases and J by 5 bases, with 12 bases left in between. The CDR3 loop is CASSLRQVLYGYTF. The CDR3 DNA reads TGTGCCAGCAGCTTAAGACAGGTTCTTTATGGCTACACCTTC.

This clonotype appeared a few times. The chain couples TRBV7-3 to TRBJ2-5; tentative D call: TRBD2 (5 bases). Germline assignment: CDR1 SGHTA and CDR2 FQGTGA. The CDR3 covers 15 residues. The V gene lost 0 bases and the J gene lost 4 bases, with 12 bases spanning the gap. The chain's CDR3 is CASSLTRDEGETQYF. Written as DNA, the CDR3 is TGTGCCAGCAGCTTAACAAGGGATGAGGGAGAGACCCAGTACTTC. The variable domain in full, completed from reference TRBV7-3 and TRBJ2-5, reads GAGVSQTPSNKVTEKGKYVELRCDPISGHTALYWYRQSLGQGPEFLIYFQGTGAADDSGLPNDRFFAVRPEGSVSTLKIQRTERGDSAVYLCASSLTRDEGETQYFGPGTRLLVL.

The V call is TRBV6-1, the J call TRBJ1-6; no reliable D call. V gave up 0 bases and J gave up 6 bases, with 15 bases separating them. CDR3 length: 17 amino acids. Germline V CDR1 and CDR2: MNHNS, SASEGT. The CDR3 sequence: CASSEAPNTRFNSPLHF. CDR3 DNA sequence: TGTGCCAGCAGTGAAGCTCCTAACACGAGGTTTAATTCACCCCTCCACTTT.

About this clonotype itself: Mismatch with germline at one junction end may stem from a read error. The chain couples TRBV15 to TRBJ2-1; tentatively, D is TRBD1 or TRBD2 (6 bases each). This CDR3 comprises 15 residues. CDR1 and CDR2 from the germline V gene are LNHNV and YYDKDF (reference sequence). The CDR3 reads CATNRGGFPYNEQFF. CDR3 nucleotides: TGTGCCACCAACAGAGGGGGGTTCCCTTACAATGAGCAGTTCTTC.

This clonotype occurred many times. This chain connects TRBV4-1 to TRBJ1-5, with D possibly matching TRBD1 (5 bases). V was clipped by 0 bases and J by 1 base, with 16 bases between them. This CDR3 spans 18 amino acids. CDR1 is MGHRA and CDR2 is YSYEKL in the germline V gene. The CDR3 region is CASSQDPQGLRSNQPQHF. CDR3 DNA: TGCGCCAGCAGCCAAGACCCCCAGGGTTTGAGAAGCAATCAGCCCCAGCATTTT.

This clonotype was recorded a few times. This CDR3 is missing its conserved last phenylalanine or tryptophan, likely due to a read error. It is unclear where the CDR3 begins or ends on the DNA, so no DNA is shown, and the CDR3 is as TCRdb lists it. The chain has TRBV23-1 and TRBJ2-3; the DNA was not compared with TRBD2, the D call given in the table. TRBV23-1 is flagged as an ORF with uncertain function. The CDR3 is made up of 17 amino acids, end residues included. The CDR3 loop is CASSHTRQLSGTSGGSR.

The rearrangement uses TRBV7-2 and TRBJ1-3; D is ambiguous. This CDR3 contains 13 residues. The germline gives CDR1 SGHTA, CDR2 FQGNSA. The V and J ends lost 1 base and 4 bases respectively, with 5 bases between them. CDR3 nucleotides: TGTGCCAGCAGCTTAGGACTGGGAAACACCATATATTTT. This gives the protein CASSLGLGNTIYF.

This clonotype was picked up a small number of times. V is TRBV30 and J is TRBJ2-7; the match to TRBD1 covers 10 bases. With V trimmed by 3 bases and J by 3 bases, 2 bases remained unmatched. CDR1 and CDR2 (germline): GTSNPN, SVGIG (reference sequence). The CDR3 contains 13 residues. Written as DNA, the CDR3 is TGTGCCTGGAGGGGACAGGGGAACTACGAGCAGTACTTC. Its protein product is CAWRGQGNYEQYF.